This paragraph covers one T cell receptor beta chain sequence. Its antigen is currently not known. Base qualities are not at hand, and no much larger clone is one base apart. Participants in the prospective study were enrolled through a virtual design, were aged roughly 18 to 90 years, and lived in roughly 25 United States geographic areas. In the prospective study, cohorts were assigned on the basis of participant-reported clinical history obtained from a screening survey and a study questionnaire. In the prospective study, whole blood, serum and a nasopharyngeal or oropharyngeal swab were collected from each participant by mobile phlebotomists. Additional blood draws and questionnaires over an approximately two-month period could optionally be provided by prospective study participants. Blood samples from the prospective study were shipped frozen or at room temperature prior to DNA extraction.

TCRbeta CDR3 regions were amplified from genomic DNA using the immunoSEQ Assay, a bias-controlled multiplex PCR. For the original study's pipeline: Nucleated cell counts per sample were estimated from amplification of reference gene primers within the assay. To quantify the absolute abundance of each unique TCRbeta CDR3 rearrangement, sequence reads were collapsed and filtered. For each sample, productive Simpson clonality was calculated as the square root of Simpson's diversity index across productive rearrangements. The immuneACCESS repertoire file appears here via TCRdb, limited to in-frame rearrangements. These files lack a portion of the clones; in checked studies, under half of the deficit traces to unresolved V genes, and the cause of the others is not known. V and J calls and clone size are those listed in that table; D and trimming were worked out from the DNA. Here the sample has about 130,000 clones; about 80% occur a single time. The top ten clonotypes cover approximately 2.4% of the sample.

The data stem from a study of blood T cell repertoires in COVID-19 (dated by TCRdb to the early 2020s). Study-wide context: Samples covering the acute and convalescent phases of COVID-19 were provided by collaborators in the United States, Italy and Spain. The prospective study material was composed of cDNA or gDNA derived from T cells, B-cell-depleted T cells, or PBMCs. The samples were drawn from the first 160 participants of the ongoing ImmuneRACE study and from under 1,500 subjects provided by 6 global collaborators. The sample metadata nearly always contained a de-identified subject ID, COVID-19 status, age in years and sex. Where available, HLA class I and class II types were obtained from metadata supplied by the sample provider rather than from assay-based typing. Subjects who had been exposed to COVID-19, were actively infected with it, or had recovered from it provided the deeply sampled blood TCRbeta repertoires that made up the dataset. A freely available public database, intended as a resource for researchers studying the immune response to SARS-CoV-2, is where the repertoires were released. Points the paper makes about the study in general: Clinical and demographic metadata were provided uncurated, with the amount varying by source and participant.

The sequenced material came from PBMCs or T cells enriched from blood (not recorded which). This clonotype originated in a man aged 35-49 years with acute COVID-19.

CDR3 loop: CASSPGTGGTNEKLFF. The sequenced DNA is TGTGCCAGCAGCCCAGGGACAGGGGGAACTAATGAAAAACTGTTTTTT. The chain links TRBV13 with TRBJ1-4, with 11 central nucleotides matching TRBD1. The CDR3 numbers 16 residues from cysteine through phenylalanine. The retained sequence is limited to the CDR3, 48 bases, with the frame set at the first base. The V end gives up 5 bases and the J end 1 base, leaving 3 bases in the junction not matched to a gene. As encoded in the germline V gene (reference sequence), CDR1 is PRHDT while CDR2 is FYEKMQ. Joined to the reference TRBV13 and TRBJ1-4 proteins, this CDR3 gives the full variable domain: AAGVIQSPRHLIKEKRETATLKCYPIPRHDTVYWYQQGPGQDPQFLISFYEKMQSDKGSIPDRFSAQQFSDYHSELNMSSLELGDSALYFCASSPGTGGTNEKLFFGSGTQLSVL.